This paragraph reports one T cell receptor beta chain. As yet, its antigen is unknown. The data were taken from a study of CD8 T cells in Susac syndrome. A quantity of roughly 0.5 to 1 ug RNA underwent reverse transcription using random hexamers. TCRdb called the immunoSEQ multiplex PCR reads again in MiXCR, with one record for every CDR3 protein. The sample records fewer than 90,000 distinct CDR3 sequences, approximately 93% being singletons. Overall study findings and caveats: The total CD8+ repertoires yielded 15 to 20 Susac-specific public clones and the CD8+ TEMRA repertoires yielded about 5.

V dropped 4 bases and J dropped 7; count of bases not matched to a gene: 5. The CDR3 sequence is 14 residues long. The germline CDR1 and CDR2 sequences are MNHEY and SVGEGT. This clonotype was sampled from a human donor with Susac syndrome. The specimen sequenced was CD8+ T cells from PBMCs. V is TRBV6-2 or TRBV6-3 and J is TRBJ1-5; TRBD1 matches at 9 bases. CDR3 coding DNA: TGTGCCAGCAGTTGGGACAGGGACGAACAGCCCCAGCATTTT. Translation gives CASSWDRDEQPQHF.